The sequence of this T cell receptor (beta chain) was determined in a study of blood T cell repertoires in COVID-19. Whole-study context: The study drew acute and convalescent COVID-19 samples from the United States, Italy and Spain. From T cells, B-cell-depleted T cells, or PBMCs came the material, which was cDNA or gDNA.

The CDR3 runs to 14 residues. As processed by the authors: Estimated nucleated cell counts came from reference gene primer amplification. Generated by immunoSEQ multiplex PCR, the TCRdb table keeps only in-frame clones and is missing some. V, J and clone size are taken as reported in that table, and D and trimming were inferred from the DNA itself. This sample has about 100,000 clones, with about 90% found just once. The V and J genes are TRBV21-1 and TRBJ2-6; the listed D gene, TRBD2, was not tested against the DNA. TRBV21-1 is tagged as a pseudogene. The sequenced material came from peripheral blood. The source is a man aged 30 to 39 in a cohort sampled during active COVID-19. The CDR3 region has the DNA TGTGCCACCAAGGGGGGGGCTGGGGCCAACGTCCTGACTTTC. This gives the protein CATKGGAGANVLTF.